This entry is about one T cell receptor (beta chain). The antigen is unknown. This record comes from a study of OX40 agonist ivuxolimab in advanced cancers. The wider study: Patient treatment consisted of intravenous ivuxolimab administration every 2 weeks at 0.01 to 10 mg/kg. The study, taken as a whole, reports: Dose levels from 0.1 to 3.0 mg/kg saw CD4+ and CD8+ blood T cells expand clonally by week 6. CD8+ T cells showed, on average, more clonal expansion than CD4+ cells.

Trimming left V 5 bases short and J 0 bases short, with 10 bases between. Looked up from germline, CDR1 is SGHVS and CDR2 is FQNEAQ. The CDR3 has 14 amino acids. Generated by immunoSEQ multiplex PCR, the TCRdb table keeps only in-frame clones and is missing some. The profile shows some 97,000 clones, approximately 90% of them singletons. The receptor was isolated from an adult with an advanced solid tumor such as melanoma, head and neck, liver or kidney cancer. The V and J genes are TRBV7-8 and TRBJ1-1; D call uncertain. Sequencing was performed on CD4+ or CD8+ T cells sorted from blood, taken in a trial of the OX40 agonist ivuxolimab. DNA of the CDR3: TGTGCCAGCAGCGAAAGGACGTTGAACACTGAAGCTTTCTTT. Translated: CASSERTLNTEAFF.